This TCR beta chain was captured in a study of T cells after posttransplantation cyclophosphamide. The trim removed 2 bases at V and 4 bases at J, leaving 2 bases unmatched. In germline, CDR1 is SGDLS, CDR2 YYNGEE. CDR3 size: 15 residues. Control samples came 1 year after myeloablative marrow transplants with methotrexate plus calcineurin inhibitor. Assay: immunoSEQ multiplex PCR; the TCRdb copy retains only in-frame clones and omits some. The sample records about 16,000 clones, about nine tenths being singletons. The chain has TRBV9 and TRBJ2-2, with TRBD1 identical over 10 bases. The receptor's source is a male patient between 45 and 59 years old who received an allogeneic stem cell transplant from an unrelated donor, was CMV-positive, and had chronic GVHD only. Some T cells may have originated in the graft donor. Here the sequenced sample was PBMCs, taken after an allogeneic stem cell transplant with a calcineurin inhibitor and methotrexate. CDR3: CASSVTGGSTGELFF. Here the CDR3 DNA reads TGTGCCAGCAGCGTGACAGGGGGCAGCACCGGGGAGCTGTTTTTT.